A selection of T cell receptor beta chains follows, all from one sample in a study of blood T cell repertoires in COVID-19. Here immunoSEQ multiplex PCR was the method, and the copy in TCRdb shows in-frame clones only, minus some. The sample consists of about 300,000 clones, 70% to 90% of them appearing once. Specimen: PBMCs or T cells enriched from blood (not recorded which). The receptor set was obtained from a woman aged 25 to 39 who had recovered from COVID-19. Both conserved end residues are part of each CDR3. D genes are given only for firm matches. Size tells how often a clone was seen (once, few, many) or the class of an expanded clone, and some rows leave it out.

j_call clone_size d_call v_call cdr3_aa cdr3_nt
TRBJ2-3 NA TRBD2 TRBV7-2 CASSELAGGLTDTQYF TGTGCCAGCAGCGAACTAGCGGGGGGGCTGACAGATACGCAGTATTTT
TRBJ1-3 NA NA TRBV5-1 CASSFLGDAGNTIYF TGCGCCAGCAGCTTTTTAGGGGATGCTGGAAACACCATATATTTT
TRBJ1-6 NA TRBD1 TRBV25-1 CASSETGQHNSPLHF TGTGCCAGCAGTGAGACGGGACAGCATAATTCACCCCTCCACTTT
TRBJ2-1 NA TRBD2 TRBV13 CASSPGLAGVNEQFF TGTGCCAGCAGCCCGGGACTAGCGGGGGTCAATGAGCAGTTCTTC
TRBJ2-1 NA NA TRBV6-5 CASSQTGFSYNEQFF TGTGCCAGCAGCCAGACAGGTTTCTCCTACAATGAGCAGTTCTTC
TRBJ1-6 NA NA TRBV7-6 CASSSGTKGNSPLHF TGTGCCAGCAGCTCAGGGACTAAGGGCAATTCACCCCTCCACTTT
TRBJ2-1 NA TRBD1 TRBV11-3 CASSPRQGALDEQFF TGTGCCAGCAGCCCGCGACAGGGGGCACTGGATGAGCAGTTCTTC
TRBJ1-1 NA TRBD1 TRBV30 CAWRTGANTEAFF TGTGCCTGGAGGACAGGGGCGAACACTGAAGCTTTCTTT
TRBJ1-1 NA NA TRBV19 CASTKQGFDTEAFF TGTGCCAGTACAAAACAGGGTTTTGACACTGAAGCTTTCTTT
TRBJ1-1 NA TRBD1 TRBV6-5 CASSSATGGNTEAFF TGTGCCAGCAGTTCCGCGACAGGGGGGAACACTGAAGCTTTCTTT
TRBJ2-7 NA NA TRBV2 CASSEQGPSYEQYF TGTGCCAGCAGTGAACAGGGGCCATCCTACGAGCAGTACTTC
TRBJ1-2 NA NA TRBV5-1 CASSPQGLYGYTF TGCGCCAGCAGCCCTCAGGGACTTTATGGCTACACCTTC
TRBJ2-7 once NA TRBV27 CASSPGSGVSYEQYF TGTGCCAGCAGTCCCGGGTCCGGGGTTTCCTACGAGCAGTACTTC
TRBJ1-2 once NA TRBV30 CAWSSPRGYGYTF TGTGCCTGGAGTAGTCCCAGAGGCTATGGCTACACCTTC
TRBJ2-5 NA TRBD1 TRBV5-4 CASSLAGTGQETQYF TGTGCCAGCAGCTTGGCCGGGACAGGGCAGGAGACCCAGTACTTC
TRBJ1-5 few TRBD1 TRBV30 CAWSVGGEQPQHF TGTGCCTGGAGTGTAGGGGGCGAGCAGCCCCAGCATTTT
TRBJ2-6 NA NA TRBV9 CASSVVGSGQLFSGANVLTF TGTGCCAGCAGCGTAGTTGGCAGCGGCCAACTTTTTTCTGGGGCCAACGTCCTGACTTTC
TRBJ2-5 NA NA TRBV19 CASSMAALQETQYF TGTGCCAGTAGTATGGCGGCACTTCAAGAGACCCAGTACTTC
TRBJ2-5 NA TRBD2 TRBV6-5 CASSYASGVSETQYF TGTGCCAGCAGTTACGCTAGCGGGGTTTCGGAGACCCAGTACTTC
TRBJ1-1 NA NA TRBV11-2 CASSLAGTKTEAFF TGTGCCAGCAGCTTGGCCGGGACAAAGACTGAAGCTTTCTTT
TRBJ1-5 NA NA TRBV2 CASSEQGRNQPQHF TGTGCCAGCAGTGAACAGGGCCGCAATCAGCCCCAGCATTTT
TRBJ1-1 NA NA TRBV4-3 CASSQDKTAEAFF TGCGCCAGCAGCCAAGATAAAACAGCTGAAGCTTTCTTT
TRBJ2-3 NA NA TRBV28 CASRSIPDTQYF TGTGCCAGCAGATCAATCCCCGATACGCAGTATTTT
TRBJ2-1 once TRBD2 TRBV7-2 CASSLQAGPQQFF TGTGCCAGCAGCTTACAAGCGGGGCCACAGCAGTTCTTC
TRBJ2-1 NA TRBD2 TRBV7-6 CASSSYLAGGSYNEQFF TGTGCCAGCAGCTCATACTTAGCGGGTGGCTCCTACAATGAGCAGTTCTTC
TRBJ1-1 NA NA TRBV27 CASSYQGMNTEAFF TGTGCCAGCAGTTATCAGGGGATGAACACTGAAGCTTTCTTT
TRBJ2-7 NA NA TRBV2 CASRIQGPSYEQYF TGTGCCAGCAGGATACAGGGACCCTCCTACGAGCAGTACTTC
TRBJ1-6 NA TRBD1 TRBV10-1 CASSDGDSNSPLHF TGCGCCAGCAGTGACGGGGACAGCAATTCACCCCTCCACTTT
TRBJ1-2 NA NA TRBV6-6 CASSDYIANYGYTF TGTGCCAGCAGCGATTATATAGCTAACTATGGCTACACCTTC
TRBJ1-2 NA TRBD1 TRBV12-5 CASGRTGGYGYTF TGTGCTAGTGGCCGGACAGGGGGTTATGGCTACACCTTC
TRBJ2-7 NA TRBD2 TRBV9 CASSGAGAYEQYF TGTGCCAGCAGCGGGGCGGGGGCCTACGAGCAGTACTTC
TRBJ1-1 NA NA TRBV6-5 CASRPSGAQTEAFF TGTGCCAGCAGACCATCAGGGGCGCAAACTGAAGCTTTCTTT
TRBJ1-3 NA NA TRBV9 CASSVTGDSGNTIYF TGTGCCAGCAGCGTAACGGGGGACTCTGGAAACACCATATATTTT
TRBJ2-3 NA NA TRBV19 CASNNRVADTQYF TGTGCCAGTAACAACAGGGTGGCCGATACGCAGTATTTT
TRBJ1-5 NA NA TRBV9 CASSVGQDSNQPQHF TGTGCCAGCAGCGTAGGGCAGGATAGCAATCAGCCCCAGCATTTT
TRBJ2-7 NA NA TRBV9 CASSARGSYEQYF TGTGCCAGCAGCGCCCGGGGGAGCTACGAGCAGTACTTC
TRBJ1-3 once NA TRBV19 CASSDGGGGNTIYF TGTGCCAGTAGTGACGGGGGTGGCGGAAACACCATATATTTT
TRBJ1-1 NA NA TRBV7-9 CAGLGLLNTEAFF TGTGCCGGCCTAGGACTTCTGAACACTGAAGCTTTCTTT
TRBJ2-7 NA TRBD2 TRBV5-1 CASSSSGGAYEQYF TGCGCCAGCAGCTCTAGCGGGGGGGCCTACGAGCAGTACTTC
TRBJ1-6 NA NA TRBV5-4 CASSAGTTYNSPLHF TGTGCCAGCAGCGCCGGGACTACCTATAATTCACCCCTCCACTTT
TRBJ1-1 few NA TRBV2 CASSDGTPPGAFF TGTGCCAGCAGTGATGGGACACCCCCGGGAGCTTTCTTT
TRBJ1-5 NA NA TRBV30 CAWSDNRVSQPQHF TGTGCCTGGAGTGATAACAGGGTCAGTCAGCCCCAGCATTTT
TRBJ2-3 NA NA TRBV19 CASSLQNPTDTQYF TGTGCCAGTAGCCTACAGAACCCCACAGATACGCAGTATTTT
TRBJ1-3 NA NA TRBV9 CASSPRISGNTIYF TGTGCCAGCAGCCCCCGTATCTCTGGAAACACCATATATTTT
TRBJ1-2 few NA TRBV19 CASSSSGGYTF TGTGCCAGTAGTTCTAGTGGTGGCTACACCTTC
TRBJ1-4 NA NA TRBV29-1 CSVGGTATNEKLFF TGCAGCGTCGGAGGTACTGCAACTAATGAAAAACTGTTTTTT
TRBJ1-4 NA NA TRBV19 CASSIHGKDNEKLFF TGTGCCAGTAGTATTCACGGGAAGGATAATGAAAAACTGTTTTTT
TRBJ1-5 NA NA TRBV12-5 CASGLVMGGRNSQPQHF TGTGCTAGTGGTTTGGTAATGGGGGGACGTAACAGTCAGCCCCAGCATTTT
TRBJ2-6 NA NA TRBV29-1 CSARSGANVLTF TGCAGCGCCAGATCTGGGGCCAACGTCCTGACTTTC
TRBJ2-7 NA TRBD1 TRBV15 CATSSDRGTAYEQYF TGTGCCACCAGCAGTGACAGGGGTACGGCCTACGAGCAGTACTTC
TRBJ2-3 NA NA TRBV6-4 CASNPSCVGTEKDTQYF TGTGCCAGCAATCCCTCTTGTGTCGGGACTGAGAAAGATACGCAGTATTTT
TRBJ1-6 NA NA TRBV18 CASSPNTADSPLHF TGTGCCAGCTCACCGAACACAGCTGATTCACCCCTCCACTTT
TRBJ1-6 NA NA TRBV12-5 CASGTDRPNSPLHF TGTGCTAGTGGAACCGACAGGCCGAATTCACCCCTCCACTTT